This T cell receptor beta chain came from a study of human T cells and chemical hapten exposure. TCRdb reprocessed the RACE reads with MiXCR, giving one entry per CDR3 protein. The sample has about 120,000 distinct CDR3 sequences; 11% are singletons. V was clipped by 1 base and J by 5 bases; unmatched bases: 13. CDR3 length: 17 amino acids. In germline, CDR1 is SGHVS, CDR2 FQNEAQ. Time point here: patch test 3, about 24 weeks after DPC sensitization. The treatment was: therapeutic diphenylcyclopropenone sensitization with weekly scalp DPC. The gene calls are TRBV7-8 and TRBJ2-7; 8 bases line up with TRBD2. Material: whole blood, obtained in connection with sensitization to the hapten diphenylcyclopropenone (DPC). The clonotype originates from a woman between 50 and 59 years old with alopecia areata. Some clones in this sample may be carry-over from other donors' samples. The CDR3 reads CASSLGGGAGGSHEQYF. Here the CDR3 DNA reads TGTGCCAGCAGCTTAGGAGGCGGGGCGGGAGGTAGTCACGAGCAGTACTTC.